The 24 T cell receptor beta chains listed next were all sequenced from one sample in a study of STAT5B mutations in CD4+ large granular lymphocyte leukemia. The protocol was immunoSEQ multiplex PCR, while the TCRdb copy is restricted to in-frame clones and leaves out a portion. Here the sample spans fewer than 45,000 clones, roughly 83% being singletons. Specimen: CD4+ T cells from blood buffy coats. These receptor sequences come from a human donor in good health.

This clone showed up just once. The gene calls are TRBV7-3 and TRBJ2-5; D possibly matches TRBD1 or TRBD2 (6 bases each). Trimming stripped 5 bases from V and 5 bases from J, with 24 bases between. The germline gives CDR1 SGHTA, CDR2 FQGTGA. This CDR3 is built from 17 residues. In DNA, the CDR3 is TGTGCCAGCAGCCCCTTATCGGGGGCAGGAGGTGGTGAGACCCAGTACTTC. This sequence encodes CASSPLSGAGGGETQYF.

The gene calls are TRBV28 and TRBJ2-7; 12 bases fit TRBD1. Unmatched junction bases numbered 6, after V lost 4 bases and J lost 5 bases. The CDR3 has 15 residues. Per germline, CDR1 MDHEN and CDR2 SYDVKM. DNA of the CDR3: TGTGCCAGCAGTTCAACCGGGACAGGGGGCCACGAGCAGTACTTC. This encodes CASSSTGTGGHEQYF.

In nucleotides, the CDR3 is TGTGCCAGCAGTGCTACCTTTTTGGAGCTGAAGGATGAGCAGTTCTTC. The encoded protein is CASSATFLELKDEQFF. The chain is built from TRBV6-1 and TRBJ2-1; D not certain. The CDR3 loop spans 16 amino acids. CDR1 and CDR2 (germline): MNHNS, SASEGT. Trimming took 4 bases from V and 8 from J, leaving 21 bases between them.

The rearrangement uses TRBV19 and TRBJ2-2; D might be TRBD1 (5 bases). Trimming shortened V by 6 bases and J by 5 bases, and 25 bases separated the two germline ends. CDR1 LNHDA and CDR2 SQIVND come from the germline V gene (reference sequence). This CDR3 has 18 amino acids. CDR3 sequence (DNA): TGTGCCAGTAGATCGACAGTTATTGGGGCCCAATTTACCGGGGAGCTGTTTTTT. Protein: CASRSTVIGAQFTGELFF.

The chain recombines TRBV30 with TRBJ2-5; 13 bases align to TRBD2. Unmatched junction bases numbered 4, after V lost 5 bases and J lost 1 base. Germline assignment: CDR1 GTSNPN and CDR2 SVGIG (reference sequence). The CDR3 extends over 15 amino acids. The CDR3 DNA sequence: TGTGCCTGGGGGACTAGCGGGGCCCTCCAAGAGACCCAGTACTTC. Translated, it gives CAWGTSGALQETQYF.

This sequence joins TRBV5-6 and TRBJ2-3; D is perhaps TRBD2 (6 bases). Germline-derived CDR1 and CDR2 are SGHDT and YYEEEE. The V and J ends lost 1 base and 2 bases respectively, with 14 bases between them. This CDR3 is 16 amino acids long. CDR3 nucleotide sequence: TGTGCCAGCAGCTTGTATAGCGGAAACCCCACAGATACGCAGTATTTT. Translation: CASSLYSGNPTDTQYF.

On this clone itself: Its ends do not fully match the called genes, so a read error is possible. The chain links TRBV19 to TRBJ1-2; 8 bases line up with TRBD1. The CDR3 loop spans 17 amino acids. The germline CDR1 and CDR2 sequences are LNHDA and SQIVND (reference sequence). The chain's CDR3 is CASSRTGNGASIYGYTF. CDR3 sequence (DNA): TGTGCCAGTAGTAGGACAGGGAACGGGGCCTCGATCTATGGTTACACCTTC.

This chain connects TRBV5-4 to TRBJ2-1; 8 nucleotides line up with TRBD2. Losses at the gene ends were 6 bases for V and 0 bases for J; bases not matched to a gene: 8. Germline values: CDR1 SGHNT, CDR2 YYREEE (reference sequence). The CDR3 spans 16 residues. This CDR3 reads CASNLGGASSYNEQFF. CDR3 DNA: TGTGCCAGCAACCTCGGGGGGGCGAGCTCCTACAATGAGCAGTTCTTC.

This clone was seen a few times. This rearrangement joins TRBV30 to TRBJ2-2, with D unclear. The CDR3 covers 11 residues. Per germline, CDR1 GTSNPN and CDR2 SVGIG (reference sequence). The V end was cut by 2 bases, the J end by 5 bases, with 3 bases between. DNA for the CDR3: TGTGCCTGGAGTTGGACCGGGGAGCTGTTTTTT. Amino acids: CAWSWTGELFF. The full variable domain, rest sourced from reference TRBV30 and TRBJ2-2, is SQTIHQWPATLVQPVGSPLSLECTVEGTSNPNLYWYRQAAGRGLQLLFYSVGIGQISSEVPQNLSASRPQDRQFILSSKKLLLSDSGFYLCAWSWTGELFFGEGSRLTVL.

This chain connects TRBV2 to TRBJ1-6, with unresolved D. CDR1 and CDR2 from the germline V gene are SNHLY and FYNNEI. Between the trimmed V and J ends, which lost 1 base and 7 bases, there was a span of 8 bases. The CDR3 is 14 residues long. The CDR3 is CASSEGLSNSPLHF. As DNA, the CDR3 is TGTGCCAGCAGTGAAGGGCTGTCCAATTCACCCCTCCACTTT.

This clone has just one count. This chain uses TRBV25-1 with TRBJ2-1; D is possibly TRBD2 (5 bases). The CDR3 consists of 16 residues. Trimming removed 1 base at V and 0 bases at J, with 10 bases between. The germline CDR1 and CDR2 sequences are MGHDK and SYGVNS. CDR3 loop: CASSESAASSYNEQFF. CDR3 sequence (DNA): TGTGCCAGCAGTGAATCAGCGGCGAGCTCCTACAATGAGCAGTTCTTC.

This clone has a handful of counts. The chain joins TRBV27 to TRBJ1-5, with 7 nucleotides matching TRBD1. The germline V gene has CDR1 MNHEY and CDR2 SMNVEV (reference sequence). J lost 0 bases, V lost 5 bases, and 10 bases had no gene match. The CDR3 has 17 amino acids. The CDR3 nucleotides read TGTGCCAGCAGTACACACACCGGGACAGATAGCAATCAGCCCCAGCATTTT. Its protein is CASSTHTGTDSNQPQHF.

CDR3 bases: TGCAGCGTTGAAGTTACCCCCGGGACAGGGCACTATGGCTACACCTTC. As protein: CSVEVTPGTGHYGYTF. The chain joins TRBV29-1 to TRBJ1-2; TRBD1 matches 9 bases. CDR1 is SQVTM and CDR2 is ANQGSEA in the germline V gene. V was pared by 1 base and J by 3 bases, with 9 bases of the junction left unmatched. The CDR3 is 16 amino acids.

V and J are TRBV18 and TRBJ2-1, with TRBD2 identical over 9 bases. This CDR3 comprises 14 residues. Per germline, CDR1 KGHSH and CDR2 LQKENI. The V segment lost 3 bases and the J segment 9 bases; nucleotides outside the gene matches: 6. The CDR3 nucleotides read TGTGCCAGCTCACCTAGGACTAGCGCGGGTGAGCAGTTCTTC. Translation gives CASSPRTSAGEQFF.

The rearrangement links TRBV15 to TRBJ2-3, with D possibly matching TRBD2 (6 bases). The CDR3 contains 13 residues. Germline CDR1 is LNHNV and CDR2 is YYDKDF (reference sequence). The ends were cut back, 4 bases at V and 4 bases at J, with 9 bases in the middle. This CDR3 reads CATSTLAADTQYF. Written as DNA, the CDR3 is TGTGCCACCAGCACACTAGCCGCAGATACGCAGTATTTT.

The chain recombines TRBV6-5 with TRBJ1-3, with unresolved D. CDR1 MNHEY and CDR2 SVGAGI come from the germline V gene. The CDR3 covers 15 residues. The V end was cut by 5 bases, the J end by 1 base, with 12 bases between. The CDR3: CASSLNSASGNTIYF. CDR3 bases: TGTGCCAGCAGTCTTAACAGTGCGTCTGGAAACACCATATATTTT.

This sequence joins TRBV19 and TRBJ2-3; no reliable D call. Germline CDR1 is LNHDA and CDR2 is SQIVND (reference sequence). The CDR3 covers 15 residues. Trimming stripped 3 bases from V and 0 bases from J, with 10 bases between. CDR3: CASSMFLTSTDTQYF. Written as DNA, the CDR3 is TGTGCCAGTAGTATGTTCCTCACTAGCACAGATACGCAGTATTTT.

This clone was detected only once. CDR3 DNA sequence: TGTGCCAGCAGCGGGGTGACAACCGGGGAGCTGTTTTTT. Residues: CASSGVTTGELFF. The chain recombines TRBV5-4 with TRBJ2-2, with D hard to call. Germline CDR1 and CDR2: SGHNT and YYREEE (reference sequence). The CDR3 length is 13 residues. With 4 bases removed from V and 5 bases from J, the gap between germline ends came to 9 bases.

V gene TRBV4-1 combines with J gene TRBJ1-3; D remains unclear. Per germline, CDR1 MGHRA and CDR2 YSYEKL. CDR3 length equals 13 residues. The V gene lost 5 bases and the J gene lost 0 bases, with 5 bases spanning the gap. CDR3 residues: CASSSISGNTIYF. The DNA for the CDR3 is TGCGCCAGCAGCAGCATCTCTGGAAACACCATATATTTT.

This clone showed up just once. V usage is TRBV5-1 and J usage is TRBJ1-2; perhaps TRBD1 as D (6 bases). V lost 4 bases and J lost 4, with 17 bases in between. From germline, CDR1 is SGHRS and CDR2 YFSETQ. The CDR3 runs to 15 residues. The CDR3 loop reads CASSAGQSRGYGYTF. The CDR3 DNA reads as TGCGCCAGCAGCGCCGGACAGTCGAGGGGCTATGGCTACACCTTC.

CDR3 sequence (DNA): TGCAGCGTTGGGAGCGGGAGAATATCGGCAGATACGCAGTATTTT. Its translation: CSVGSGRISADTQYF. The chain has TRBV29-1 and TRBJ2-3; 8 nucleotides line up with TRBD2. The V gene's germline CDR1 is SQVTM and CDR2 ANQGSEA. J lost 4 bases, V lost 4 bases, and 10 bases had no gene match. CDR3 size: 15 residues.

This clone was observed a few times. The DNA for the CDR3 is TGTGCCAGCAGCTTCAGCTCCTACGAGCAGTACTTC. Amino acids: CASSFSSYEQYF. The chain carries TRBV11-2 and TRBJ2-7; no reliable D call. The CDR3 extends over 12 amino acids. Germline V CDR1 and CDR2: SGHAT, FQNNGV. Trimming removed 3 bases from V and 0 bases from J, with 3 bases in between.

This chain joins TRBV4-2 and TRBJ2-1; TRBD2 matches at 10 bases. The CDR3 sequence is 17 residues long. After removal of 4 bases from V and 8 bases from J, the junction contained 14 bases not matched to a gene. The germline V gene has CDR1 LGHNA and CDR2 YNFKEQ. The CDR3, as DNA: TGTGCCAGCAGCCCCCAAGGGGAGCGGGGGGGCAGCTATGAGCAGTTCTTC. Translated, it gives CASSPQGERGGSYEQFF.

In its sample, this clone was seen a few times. The CDR3 spells CASSQDWASGGAEARDTQYF. The CDR3 DNA sequence: TGCGCCAGCAGCCAAGATTGGGCTAGCGGGGGGGCCGAAGCTCGGGATACGCAGTATTTT. The chain recombines TRBV4-3 with TRBJ2-3, with 12 bases matching TRBD2. CDR1 and CDR2 (germline): LGHNA, YSLEER. CDR3 size: 20 residues. Germline trimming cut 0 bases from V and 6 bases from J; bases unmatched to any gene: 16.